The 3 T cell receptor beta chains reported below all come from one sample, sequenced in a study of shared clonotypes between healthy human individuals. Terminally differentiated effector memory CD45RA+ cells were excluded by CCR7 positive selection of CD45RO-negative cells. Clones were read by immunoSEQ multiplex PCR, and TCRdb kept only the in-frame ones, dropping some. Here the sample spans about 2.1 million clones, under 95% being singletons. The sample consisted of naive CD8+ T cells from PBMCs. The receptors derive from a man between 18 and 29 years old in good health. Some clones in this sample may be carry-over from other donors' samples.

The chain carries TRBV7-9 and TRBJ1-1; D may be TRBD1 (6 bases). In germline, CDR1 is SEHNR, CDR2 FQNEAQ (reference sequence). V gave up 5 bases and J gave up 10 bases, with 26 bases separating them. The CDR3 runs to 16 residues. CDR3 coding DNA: TGTGCCAGCAGCGGGGGGCGTACGGGAGAATCGCTGGTAGCTTTCTTT. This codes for CASSGGRTGESLVAFF.

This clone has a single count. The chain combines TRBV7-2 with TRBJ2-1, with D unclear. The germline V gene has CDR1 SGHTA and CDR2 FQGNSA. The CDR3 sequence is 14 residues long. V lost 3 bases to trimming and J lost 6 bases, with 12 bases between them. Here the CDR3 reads CASSLGPVGNEQFF. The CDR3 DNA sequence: TGTGCCAGCAGCTTGGGTCCGGTTGGCAATGAGCAGTTCTTC.

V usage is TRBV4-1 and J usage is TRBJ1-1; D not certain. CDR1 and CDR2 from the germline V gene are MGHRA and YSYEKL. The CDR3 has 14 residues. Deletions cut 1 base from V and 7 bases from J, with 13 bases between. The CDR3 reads CASSQAVRQSEAFF. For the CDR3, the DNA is TGCGCCAGCAGCCAAGCTGTCCGTCAGAGTGAAGCTTTCTTT.